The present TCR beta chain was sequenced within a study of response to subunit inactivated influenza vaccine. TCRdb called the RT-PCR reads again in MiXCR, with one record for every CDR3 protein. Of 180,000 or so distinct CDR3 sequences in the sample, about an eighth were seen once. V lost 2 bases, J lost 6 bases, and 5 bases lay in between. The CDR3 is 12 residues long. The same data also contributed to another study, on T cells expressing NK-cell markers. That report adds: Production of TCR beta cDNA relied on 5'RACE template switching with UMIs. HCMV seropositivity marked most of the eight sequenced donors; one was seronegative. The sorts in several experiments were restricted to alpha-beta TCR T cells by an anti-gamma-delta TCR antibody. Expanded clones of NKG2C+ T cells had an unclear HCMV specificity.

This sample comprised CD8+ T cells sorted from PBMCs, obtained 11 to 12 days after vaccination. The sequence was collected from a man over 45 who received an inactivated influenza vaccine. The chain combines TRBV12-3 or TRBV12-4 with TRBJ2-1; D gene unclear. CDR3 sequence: CASSLNINEQFF. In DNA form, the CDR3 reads TGTGCCAGCAGTTTAAACATCAATGAGCAGTTCTTC.